One sample yielded the 18 T cell receptor beta chains listed below, sequenced in a study of shared clonotypes between healthy human individuals. Sequenced by immunoSEQ multiplex PCR; TCRdb stores in-frame clones only, minus some. The sample lists 2 million to 3 million clones; roughly 93% were seen once. The sample consisted of naive CD4+ T cells from PBMCs. Subset indicated: CD45RA+ positively selected. The receptors shown here come from a man between 18 and 35 years old in good health. Some clones in this sample may be carry-over from other donors' samples.

The CDR3 coding sequence is TGTGCCAGCAGCCCCAAACGGGTAGGGGGTGTCTACGAGCAGTACTTC. Encoded protein: CASSPKRVGGVYEQYF. The J gene is TRBJ2-7, the V gene TRBV7-2, with a weak D call TRBD1 (6 bases). Trimming cost V 5 bases and J 3 bases, with 20 bases left between them. There are 16 residues in the CDR3. The V gene's germline CDR1 is SGHTA and CDR2 FQGNSA.

The chain carries TRBV2 and TRBJ2-7; D is perhaps TRBD2 (6 bases). The CDR3 contains 12 residues. CDR1 SNHLY and CDR2 FYNNEI come from the germline V gene. Trimming took off 6 bases at V and 0 bases at J, with 6 bases between the two ends. The CDR3 DNA reads as TGTGCCAGCAGGGACTACTCCTACGAGCAGTACTTC. This gives the protein CASRDYSYEQYF.

This clone has more than one count but fewer than ten. In the same sample, other DNA sequences code for this CDR3. The chain joins TRBV28 to TRBJ1-1; D not certain. The V and J ends lost 7 bases and 1 base respectively, with 7 bases between them. The CDR3 consists of 12 residues. In germline, CDR1 is MDHEN, CDR2 SYDVKM. CDR3 coding DNA: TGTGCCAGCACTAGGCCGAACACTGAAGCTTTCTTT. This encodes CASTRPNTEAFF.

J is TRBJ2-7 and V is TRBV19; 11 nucleotides align to TRBD2. The CDR3 is made up of 22 amino acids. The V and J ends lost 5 bases and 0 bases, in that order; junction bases with no gene match: 24. The germline V gene encodes CDR1 LNHDA and CDR2 SQIVND (reference sequence). In DNA, the CDR3 is TGTGCCAGTAGTCAAGGGACACGCACCGGGACTAGCGGAACCCTGCACTCCTACGAGCAGTACTTC. The encoded protein is CASSQGTRTGTSGTLHSYEQYF.

On this clone: This specimen includes other DNA sequences encoding the same CDR3. The rearrangement links TRBV28 to TRBJ2-7; D possibly uses TRBD1 or TRBD2 (5 bases each). Trimming cost V 4 bases and J 1 base, with 11 bases left between them. The CDR3 has 14 amino acids. Germline V gene sequence: CDR1 MDHEN, CDR2 SYDVKM. The CDR3 protein is CASSSPGRSYEQYF. Here the CDR3 DNA reads TGTGCCAGCAGTTCACCGGGACGGTCCTACGAGCAGTACTTC.

This rearrangement joins TRBV5-8 to TRBJ2-3; D is perhaps TRBD1 or TRBD2 (5 bases each). CDR3 length equals 15 residues. Trimming left V 0 bases short and J 2 bases short, with 10 bases between. Germline values: CDR1 SGHTS, CDR2 YDEGEE. The CDR3 here is CASSLGQRLTDTQYF. The DNA of the CDR3 is TGTGCCAGCAGCTTGGGACAGCGGCTCACAGATACGCAGTATTTT.

This clone occurred once. The V call is TRBV29-1, the J call TRBJ2-3; 8 nucleotides match TRBD2. Trimming at V came to 4 bases and at J to 3 bases, leaving 9 bases not matched to a gene. CDR1 SQVTM and CDR2 ANQGSEA come from the germline V gene. The CDR3 has 15 amino acids. CDR3 loop: CSVGSAGGGTDTQYF. The CDR3 bases are TGCAGCGTTGGGTCGGCGGGAGGCGGGACAGATACGCAGTATTTT.

J is TRBJ1-1 and V is TRBV28, with D perhaps matching TRBD1 (5 bases). The germline gives CDR1 MDHEN, CDR2 SYDVKM. The V end was cut by 4 bases, the J end by 7 bases, with 13 bases between. The CDR3 has 13 residues. DNA for the CDR3: TGTGCCAGCAGTTCGGCAGGGAGGAATGAAGCTTTCTTT. The encoded protein is CASSSAGRNEAFF.

With respect to this clone: Other DNA sequences in the same sample also yield this CDR3. The V gene is TRBV30, the J gene TRBJ2-7; D is unclear. Trimming took off 2 bases at V and 7 bases at J, with 21 bases between the two ends. The CDR3 spans 15 residues. Germline V lookup: CDR1 GTSNPN, CDR2 SVGIG (reference sequence). CDR3 amino acids: CAWSLQGFFRVEQYF. DNA for the CDR3: TGTGCCTGGAGTCTACAAGGGTTTTTTCGGGTAGAGCAGTACTTC.

The genes are TRBV19 and TRBJ2-1; no firm D call. The CDR3 spans 16 residues. Germline V gene lookup returns CDR1 LNHDA and CDR2 SQIVND (reference sequence). V lost 3 bases, J lost 3 bases, and 15 bases lay in between. The CDR3 DNA follows: TGTGCCAGTAGTATCAGGCGGCAGTTGGTCTACAATGAGCAGTTCTTC. Protein product: CASSIRRQLVYNEQFF.

The rearrangement joins TRBV18 to TRBJ1-3; D gene uncertain. This CDR3 has 15 residues. The V end was cut by 6 bases, the J end by 4 bases, with 16 bases between. Germline loops: CDR1 KGHSH, CDR2 LQKENI. The CDR3 bases are TGTGCCAGCTCCCTGCGGCACTCCGACGGAAACACCATATATTTT. Translated: CASSLRHSDGNTIYF.

The J gene is TRBJ1-2, the V gene TRBV2; no firm D call. Trimming pared 2 bases from V and 6 bases from J, leaving 10 bases between. Germline CDR1 SNHLY, CDR2 FYNNEI. The CDR3 is 13 residues long. CDR3 bases: TGTGCCAGCAGTGAACACGGTGCTGATGGCTACACCTTC. Protein sequence: CASSEHGADGYTF.

This chain uses TRBV15 with TRBJ2-3, with D uncertain. V gave up 0 bases and J gave up 0 bases, with 7 bases separating them. The CDR3 extends over 15 amino acids. Looked up from germline, CDR1 is LNHNV and CDR2 is YYDKDF (reference sequence). Here the CDR3 reads CATSRDLQSTDTQYF. For the CDR3, the DNA is TGTGCCACCAGCAGAGACTTACAGAGCACAGATACGCAGTATTTT.

The table lists this clone with a count of one. The rearrangement joins TRBV6-5 to TRBJ2-6, with a possible D match to TRBD2 (6 bases). The germline V gene has CDR1 MNHEY and CDR2 SVGAGI. The CDR3 totals 14 residues. V was trimmed by 7 bases and J by 3 bases, leaving 10 bases between them. CDR3 residues: CASNAGHGANVLTF. CDR3 nucleotides: TGTGCCAGCAATGCGGGGCATGGGGCCAACGTCCTGACTTTC.

The chain joins TRBV27 to TRBJ1-2; TRBD1 agrees at 7 bases. V gave up 5 bases and J gave up 8 bases; unmatched junction bases: 8. From germline, CDR1 is MNHEY and CDR2 SMNVEV (reference sequence). This CDR3 has 13 amino acids. The CDR3 DNA reads as TGTGCCAGCAGTCCCCACAGGGGTTGGGGCTACACCTTC. Protein: CASSPHRGWGYTF.

The chain combines TRBV6-5 with TRBJ1-2, with D perhaps TRBD1 (6 bases). Trimming shortened V by 4 bases and J by 2 bases, and 14 bases separated the two germline ends. Germline V CDR1 and CDR2: MNHEY, SVGAGI. The CDR3 is 15 residues long. The CDR3 spells CASSSWDNLNYGYTF. The CDR3 nucleotides read TGTGCCAGCAGTTCCTGGGACAACCTCAACTATGGCTACACCTTC.

The rearrangement joins TRBV7-8 to TRBJ1-3; D is possibly TRBD1 (5 bases). This CDR3 contains 16 residues. CDR1 is SGHVS and CDR2 is FQNEAQ in the germline V gene. Trimming stripped 3 bases from V and 0 bases from J, with 12 bases between. The CDR3 spells CASSFGTPNSGNTIYF. The CDR3 DNA follows: TGTGCCAGCAGCTTCGGGACGCCAAACTCTGGAAACACCATATATTTT.

This rearrangement joins TRBV9 to TRBJ2-1; 10 nucleotides align to TRBD2. V dropped 0 bases and J dropped 7; count of bases not matched to a gene: 13. Per germline, CDR1 SGDLS and CDR2 YYNGEE. The CDR3 sequence is 18 residues long. The CDR3 is CASSVGVRFGTSVNEQFF. In DNA, the CDR3 is TGTGCCAGCAGCGTAGGTGTTAGGTTTGGGACTAGCGTGAATGAGCAGTTCTTC.